These 4 T cell receptor beta chains share one sample of origin, sequenced in a study of CD8+ T cells in alopecia areata. Investigators isolated RNA and reverse transcribed it into cDNA to act as the sequencing template. TCRdb keeps only in-frame clones here, not all; method: immunoSEQ multiplex PCR. The table has around 200,000 clones, 64% seen once. This sample's treatment: oral pan-JAK inhibitor, 5-10 mg twice daily. Sequencing was performed on CD4+ T cells sorted from blood, taken at week 4, from a patient treated with tofacitinib. The receptors here all came from a human donor with alopecia areata.

The chain employs TRBV11-2 and TRBJ2-5, with D possibly being TRBD1 (5 bases). Germline CDR1 SGHAT, CDR2 FQNNGV. CDR3 length equals 15 residues. Trimming took off 4 bases at V and 2 bases at J, with 14 bases between the two ends. CDR3 in DNA: TGTGCCAGCAGCTCCCCCAAGGGGCGGCAAGAGACCCAGTACTTC. Its protein is CASSSPKGRQETQYF.

The V call is TRBV2, the J call TRBJ2-1, with a possible D match to TRBD2 (7 bases). Trimming removed 6 bases from V and 5 bases from J, with 14 bases in between. This CDR3 contains 14 residues. The germline CDR1 and CDR2 sequences are SNHLY and FYNNEI. DNA for the CDR3: TGTGCCAGCAGCCCTAGGGGGGGGGACAATGAGCAGTTCTTC. This translates into CASSPRGGDNEQFF.

The genes are TRBV4-2 and TRBJ1-6; D remains unclear. Germline assignment: CDR1 LGHNA and CDR2 YNFKEQ. The ends were cut back, 0 bases at V and 5 bases at J, with 8 bases in the middle. CDR3 length equals 15 residues. The CDR3 loop reads CASSQDAGNNSPLHF. The CDR3 DNA reads TGTGCCAGCAGCCAAGATGCCGGGAATAATTCACCCCTCCACTTT.

The rearrangement joins TRBV2 to TRBJ2-3; TRBD2 is a possible D gene (6 bases). Germline values: CDR1 SNHLY, CDR2 FYNNEI. Trimming cost V 6 bases and J 1 base, with 17 bases left between them. The CDR3 runs to 16 residues. Here the CDR3 DNA reads TGTGCCAGCAGCGCAATCGGGGGAATACGCACAGATACGCAGTATTTT. Residues: CASSAIGGIRTDTQYF.